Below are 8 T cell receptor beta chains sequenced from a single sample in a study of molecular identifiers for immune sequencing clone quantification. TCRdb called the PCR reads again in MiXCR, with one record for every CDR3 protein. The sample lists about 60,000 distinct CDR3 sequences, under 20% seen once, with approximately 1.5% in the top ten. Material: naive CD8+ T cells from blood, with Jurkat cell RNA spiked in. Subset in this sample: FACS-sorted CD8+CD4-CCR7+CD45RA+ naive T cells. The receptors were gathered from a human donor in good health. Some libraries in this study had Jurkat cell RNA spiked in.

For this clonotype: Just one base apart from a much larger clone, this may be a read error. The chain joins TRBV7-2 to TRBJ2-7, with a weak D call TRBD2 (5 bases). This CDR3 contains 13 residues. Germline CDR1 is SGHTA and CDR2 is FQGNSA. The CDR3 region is CSSSLDLTYEQYF. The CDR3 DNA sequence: TGTTCCAGCAGCTTGGACTTAACCTACGAGCAGTACTTC.

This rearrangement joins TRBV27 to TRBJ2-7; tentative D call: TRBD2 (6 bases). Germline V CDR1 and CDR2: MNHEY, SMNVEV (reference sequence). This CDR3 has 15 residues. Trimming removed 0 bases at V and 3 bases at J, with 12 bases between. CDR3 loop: CASSLSPGLVYEQYF. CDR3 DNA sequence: TGTGCCAGCAGTTTATCTCCGGGACTGGTCTACGAGCAGTACTTC.

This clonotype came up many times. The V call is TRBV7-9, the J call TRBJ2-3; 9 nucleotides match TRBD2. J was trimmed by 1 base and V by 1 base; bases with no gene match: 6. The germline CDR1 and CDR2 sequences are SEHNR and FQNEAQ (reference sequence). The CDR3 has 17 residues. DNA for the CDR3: TGTGCCAGCAGCTTAGTGGCGGGAGGGCCCGGCACAGATACGCAGTATTTT. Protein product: CASSLVAGGPGTDTQYF.

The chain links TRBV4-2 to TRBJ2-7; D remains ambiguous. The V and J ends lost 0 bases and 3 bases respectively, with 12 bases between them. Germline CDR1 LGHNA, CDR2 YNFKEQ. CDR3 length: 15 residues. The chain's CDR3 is CASSQDGVEDYEQYF. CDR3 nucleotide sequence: TGTGCCAGCAGCCAAGATGGGGTTGAGGACTACGAGCAGTACTTC.

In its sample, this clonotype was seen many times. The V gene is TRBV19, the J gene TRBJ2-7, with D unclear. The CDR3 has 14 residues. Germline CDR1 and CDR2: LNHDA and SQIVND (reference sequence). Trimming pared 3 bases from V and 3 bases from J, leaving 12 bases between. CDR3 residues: CASSIAFGFYEQYF. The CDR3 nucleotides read TGTGCCAGTAGTATCGCTTTTGGTTTCTACGAGCAGTACTTC.

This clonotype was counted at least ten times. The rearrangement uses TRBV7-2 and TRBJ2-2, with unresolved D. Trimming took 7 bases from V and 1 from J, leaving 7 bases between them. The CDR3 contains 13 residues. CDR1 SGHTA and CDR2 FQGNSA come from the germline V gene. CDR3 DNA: TGTGCCAGCAAGTTTTTGAACACCGGGGAGCTGTTTTTT. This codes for CASKFLNTGELFF.

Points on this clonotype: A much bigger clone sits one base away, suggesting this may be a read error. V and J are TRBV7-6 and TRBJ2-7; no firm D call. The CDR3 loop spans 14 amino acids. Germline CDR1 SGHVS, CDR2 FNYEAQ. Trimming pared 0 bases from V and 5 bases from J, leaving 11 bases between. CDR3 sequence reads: CASSLASQPDEQYF. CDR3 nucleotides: TGTGCCAGCAGCTTAGCCTCACAGCCAGACGAGCAGTACTTC.

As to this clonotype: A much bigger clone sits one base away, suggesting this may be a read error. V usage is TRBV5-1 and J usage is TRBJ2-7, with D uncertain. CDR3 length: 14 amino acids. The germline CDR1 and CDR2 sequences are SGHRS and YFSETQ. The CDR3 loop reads CAGSLVPESYEQYF. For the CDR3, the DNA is TGCGCCGGCAGCTTGGTTCCGGAGTCCTACGAGCAGTACTTC.